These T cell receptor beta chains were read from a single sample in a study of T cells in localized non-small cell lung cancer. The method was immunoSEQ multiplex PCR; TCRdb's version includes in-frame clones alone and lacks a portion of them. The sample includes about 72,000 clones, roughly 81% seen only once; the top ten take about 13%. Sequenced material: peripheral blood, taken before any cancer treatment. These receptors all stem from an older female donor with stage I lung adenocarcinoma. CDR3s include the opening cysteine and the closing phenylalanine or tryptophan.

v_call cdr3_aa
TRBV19 CASSPSGLATDTQYF
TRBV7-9 CASSFRGREGPYNEQFF
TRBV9 CASTVLDREDGYTF
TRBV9 CASSVDPGEVTGELFF
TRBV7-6 CASSLDGLLKTSTDTQYF
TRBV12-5 CASGLAGGPGGSYNEQFF
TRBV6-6 CANGQGKNTEAFF
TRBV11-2 CASSPSGGSLDNEQFF
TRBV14 CASSQGGTGNTIYF
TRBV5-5 CASSLGPKTNQPQHF
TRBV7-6 CASSLKRGYEQYF
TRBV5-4 CASSLTSGGAGNEQFF
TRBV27 CASSKGRTDTQYF
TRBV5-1 CASSFLTEKGEAFF
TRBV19 CASSIGQFGKLFF
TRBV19 CASSSKRLSNEKLFF
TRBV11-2 CASSVTGSADYGYTF
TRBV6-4 CASSASINTEAFF
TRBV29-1 CSSRMLKQETQYF
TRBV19 CASRQGASYNEQFF
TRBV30 CAWSVSGYEQYF